The clone carrying this T cell receptor beta chain has a handful of counts. Indicated time point: persistent/refractory GD, antithyroid drugs over 5 years with positive TRAb. PBMCs provided the RNA from which the TCR library was made. iRepertoire HTBI primers and Arm-PCR of CDR3 regions built TCR beta libraries. One entry per CDR3 protein, called by TCRdb with MiXCR from the multiplex PCR reads. Among 400,000 to 500,000 distinct CDR3 sequences listed, around 20% were seen once. This record comes from a study of regulatory T cells in long-lasting Graves disease. The V gene's germline CDR1 is MGHRA and CDR2 YSYEKL. V gave up 4 bases and J gave up 6 bases; unmatched junction bases: 9. The CDR3 extends over 16 amino acids.

This TCR came from a female donor with Graves disease. The material was peripheral blood mononuclear cells (PBMCs), obtained when the disease was refractory, from a patient treated with antithyroid drugs. This rearrangement joins TRBV4-1 to TRBJ1-2; 12 bases match TRBD1. The CDR3 DNA sequence: TGCGCCAGCAGCCCTCAAGCGGGACAGGGGGCGAATGGCTACACCTTC. This translates into CASSPQAGQGANGYTF.